This T cell receptor (beta chain) was retrieved from a study of cytomegalovirus exposure and HLA in healthy donors. V lost 0 bases, J lost 4 bases, and 5 bases stayed unmatched. Germline loops: CDR1 SGHRS, CDR2 YFSETQ. The length of the CDR3 is 16 residues. It was with 60 Vbeta and 13 Jbeta primers that the PCR ran. Produced via immunoSEQ multiplex PCR; TCRdb's table is partial and in-frame only. The sample records 150,000 or so clones, approximately 80% being singletons. The sequence came from a man in his forties or fifties in good health and CMV-seronegative. Sequencing input: PBMCs. The chain is built from TRBV5-1 and TRBJ2-1; 9 bases map to TRBD1. The CDR3 region has the DNA TGCGCCAGCAGCTTGGAAGCTGGACAGGGGTACAATGAGCAGTTCTTC. This sequence encodes CASSLEAGQGYNEQFF.